This T cell receptor beta chain was obtained from a study of shared clonotypes between healthy human individuals. Study-wide results and limits: An effect of sequencing depth on clonotype sharing among donors was expected.

Each subset's genomic DNA was shared equally among a number of immunoSEQ plates. Generated by immunoSEQ multiplex PCR, the TCRdb table keeps only in-frame clones and is missing some. The repertoire holds over 700,000 clones, around 77% seen once, with approximately 2% in the top ten. Germline V lookup: CDR1 MNHNS, CDR2 SASEGT. The trim removed 6 bases at V and 3 bases at J, leaving 6 bases unmatched. CDR3 length equals 15 residues. Healthy HIV-negative adults with no recent acute infections or vaccinations were recruited as donors. Into CD45RA+ naive and CD45RA-negative memory subsets, the CD4+ cells were split. In regard to this clone: The antigen is not known.

Sequenced input: memory CD4+ T cells sorted from blood. Subset: CD45RA-negative fraction. The sequence came from a woman aged 30 to 39 in good health. This chain links TRBV6-1 with TRBJ2-1, with 9 bases lining up with TRBD2. CDR3 sequence: CASSSEREVYNEQFF. CDR3 nucleotide sequence: TGTGCCAGCAGCTCAGAGCGGGAGGTCTACAATGAGCAGTTCTTC.